The sequence of this TCR beta chain was determined in a study of Graves' ophthalmopathy and Graves' hyperthyroidism. General study points: Ophthalmopathy versus stable hyperthyroidism: 13-signature model gave about 87% sensitivity, 75% to 82% specificity.

V lost 9 bases and J 1 base, leaving 18 bases between the germline ends. CDR3 size: 15 residues. Enrollment excluded any patients with other autoimmune diseases, uncontrolled infections, pregnancy or lactation. This clonotype was counted many times. Its antigen is unknown. The authors amplified TCR beta CDR3 regions, and they did so from RNA transcripts for repertoire sequencing. HTBI primers were used in a first-round RT-PCR, which preceded a second-round multiplex PCR. One entry per CDR3 protein, called by TCRdb with MiXCR from the multiplex PCR reads. The data contain over a million distinct CDR3 sequences, 36% of them singletons.

The sequence was collected from an adult man with Graves' hyperthyroidism. The source material was peripheral blood or thyroid tissue (not recorded which). The chain carries TRBV12-3 or TRBV12-4 and TRBJ1-1; D gene uncertain. In DNA, the CDR3 is TGTGCCAGTAGGGAGTGGAGTACCGGGAACACTGAAGCTTTCTTT. It translates to CASREWSTGNTEAFF.